This TCR beta chain emerged from a study of cytomegalovirus exposure and HLA in healthy donors. The PCR was carried out with 60 Vbeta primers and 13 Jbeta primers. The protocol was immunoSEQ multiplex PCR, while the TCRdb copy is restricted to in-frame clones and leaves out a portion. The sample totals 70,000 or so clones. Study results and caveats: The availability of immune exposure information extended only to CMV serostatus. Associated with HLA alleles at 0.05 false discovery rate in a later analysis were 16,951 TCR beta sequences.

Worth noting for this clone: Its antigen is undetermined.

Between the trimmed V and J ends, which lost 0 bases and 4 bases, there was a span of 15 bases. The CDR3 runs 16 residues. Looked up from germline, CDR1 is LNHNV and CDR2 is YYDKDF (reference sequence). The sequence derives from a man in his forties in good health and CMV-seronegative. V and J are TRBV15 and TRBJ1-2; tentatively, D is TRBD1 (6 bases). Input material: PBMCs. CDR3 region: CATSRDPGQGSYGYTF. Written as DNA, the CDR3 is TGTGCCACCAGCAGAGATCCTGGGCAGGGGAGCTATGGCTACACCTTC. The variable domain in full, with the rest retrieved from reference TRBV15 and TRBJ1-2, is DAMVIQNPRYQVTQFGKPVTLSCSQTLNHNVMYWYQQKSSQAPKLLFHYYDKDFNNEADTPDNFQSRRPNTSFCFLDIRSPGLGDTAMYLCATSRDPGQGSYGYTFGSGTRLTVV.